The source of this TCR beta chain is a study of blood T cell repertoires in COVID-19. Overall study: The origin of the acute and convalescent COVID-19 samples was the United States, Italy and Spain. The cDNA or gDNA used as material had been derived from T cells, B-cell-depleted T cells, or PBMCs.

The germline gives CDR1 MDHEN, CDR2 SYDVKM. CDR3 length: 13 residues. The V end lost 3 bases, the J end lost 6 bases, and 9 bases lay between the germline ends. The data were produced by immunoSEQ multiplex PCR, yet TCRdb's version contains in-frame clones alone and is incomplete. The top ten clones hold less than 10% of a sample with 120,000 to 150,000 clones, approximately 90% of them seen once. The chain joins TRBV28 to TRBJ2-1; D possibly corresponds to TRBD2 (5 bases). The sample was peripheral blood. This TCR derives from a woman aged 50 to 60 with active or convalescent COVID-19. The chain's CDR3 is CASSFPGLNEQFF. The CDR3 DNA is TGTGCCAGCAGTTTTCCAGGACTCAATGAGCAGTTCTTC. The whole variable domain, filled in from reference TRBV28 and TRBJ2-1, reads DVKVTQSSRYLVKRTGEKVFLECVQDMDHENMFWYRQDPGLGLRLIYFSYDVKMKEKGDIPEGYSVSREKKERFSLILESASTNQTSMYLCASSFPGLNEQFFGPGTRLTVL.